This T cell receptor beta chain is from a study of blood T cell repertoires in COVID-19 (dated by TCRdb to 2020 to 2022). Regarding the complete study: Collaborator samples came from the United States, Italy and Spain and covered acute and convalescent phases of COVID-19. The material from the prospective study consisted of cDNA or gDNA derived from T cells, B-cell-depleted T cells, or PBMCs. Subjects who had been exposed to COVID-19, were actively infected with it, or had recovered from it provided the deeply sampled blood TCRbeta repertoires that made up the dataset. The repertoires were released in a freely available public database meant as a resource for research on the immune response to SARS-CoV-2. Samples came from the ongoing ImmuneRACE study (first 160 participants) plus 1,254 subjects from 6 global collaborators. Nearly every sample came with metadata listing a de-identified subject ID, COVID-19 status, age in years and sex. Where available, HLA class I and class II types were obtained from metadata supplied by the sample provider rather than from assay-based typing. General findings and caveats noted by the study authors: Clinical and demographic metadata were provided uncurated, with the amount varying by source and participant.

As to this clone: It lacks a known antigen. No base-level quality is on record; no much larger clone is a single base apart.

Each collaborating institution followed its own protocols to collect whole blood in K2EDTA tubes. For TCRbeta analysis, collaborator samples were shipped as frozen whole blood, as isolated PBMCs, or as DNA extracted from either sample type. TCRbeta CDR3 regions were amplified from genomic DNA using the immunoSEQ Assay, a bias-controlled multiplex PCR. On the study's bioinformatics: The number of nucleated cells in each sample was estimated by amplification of reference gene primers within the assay. To quantify the absolute abundance of each unique TCRbeta CDR3 rearrangement, sequence reads were collapsed and filtered. For each sample, productive Simpson clonality was calculated as the square root of Simpson's diversity index over productive rearrangements. Imported from immuneACCESS, the table was reduced by TCRdb to in-frame sequences with V and J called. These copies leave out some clones; in studies compared against another copy, an unresolved V gene accounts for under half, and the cause of the remainder is not known. V and J calls and clone size are as listed in that table; D and trimming were resolved from the DNA. This sample has 100,000 to 150,000 clones in its table, and about 85% of those were observed once. Of the sample, 20% to 30% falls within the top ten clones.

Sequenced sample: peripheral blood. This TCR was sampled from a woman at least 80 years old with acute or convalescent COVID-19.

The nucleotides read TGTGCCAGCAACCGGGAGTCCACAGATACGCAGTATTTT. Its translation reads: CASNRESTDTQYF. The chain links TRBV6-5 with TRBJ2-3; the D gene is possibly TRBD2, with 6 bases matching. Relative to germline, V is 7 bases shorter and J is 2 bases shorter, with 10 bases between their ends. Spanning cysteine to phenylalanine, the CDR3 consists of 13 amino acids. The DNA shown is the 39-base CDR3, in frame from base 1. Via the germline V gene, CDR1 is MNHEY and CDR2 SVGAGI.